This T cell receptor (beta chain) was obtained from a study of shared clonotypes between healthy human individuals. Only in-frame clones appear in the TCRdb table, and some are missing; sequencing was by immunoSEQ multiplex PCR. In the table there are around 1.1 million clones, approximately 80% of which are singletons. Per the germline V gene, CDR1 is SNHLY and CDR2 is FYNNEI. The CDR3 covers 17 residues. The V end was cut by 0 bases, the J end by 7 bases, with 19 bases between. What was sequenced was memory CD4+ T cells from PBMCs. The subset denotes: CD45RA-negative fraction. J is TRBJ2-1 and V is TRBV2; no reliable D call. The sequence derives from a young man in good health. Some clones in this sample may be carry-over from other donors' samples. The CDR3 is CASSEALLLPRINEQFF. Written as DNA, the CDR3 is TGTGCCAGCAGTGAAGCGCTTCTACTCCCCAGAATAAATGAGCAGTTCTTC.